This T cell receptor beta chain comes out of a study of blood T cell repertoires in COVID-19. Using immunoSEQ multiplex PCR, the repertoire was profiled, and TCRdb retains in-frame clones only, with some absent. The sample has roughly 160,000 clones, about four fifths seen once. Sequenced: peripheral blood. This clonotype was obtained from a woman older than 75 with acute or convalescent COVID-19.

CDR3 region: CASTLTGGPKNIQYF. For the CDR3, the DNA is TGTGCCAGCACACTGACAGGCGGGCCCAAAAACATTCAGTACTTC. The rearrangement uses TRBV7-2 and TRBJ2-4; maybe TRBD1 (6 bases). The CDR3 is made up of 15 amino acids. Germline values: CDR1 SGHTA, CDR2 FQGNSA. V lost 7 bases and J 2 bases, leaving 15 bases between the germline ends.